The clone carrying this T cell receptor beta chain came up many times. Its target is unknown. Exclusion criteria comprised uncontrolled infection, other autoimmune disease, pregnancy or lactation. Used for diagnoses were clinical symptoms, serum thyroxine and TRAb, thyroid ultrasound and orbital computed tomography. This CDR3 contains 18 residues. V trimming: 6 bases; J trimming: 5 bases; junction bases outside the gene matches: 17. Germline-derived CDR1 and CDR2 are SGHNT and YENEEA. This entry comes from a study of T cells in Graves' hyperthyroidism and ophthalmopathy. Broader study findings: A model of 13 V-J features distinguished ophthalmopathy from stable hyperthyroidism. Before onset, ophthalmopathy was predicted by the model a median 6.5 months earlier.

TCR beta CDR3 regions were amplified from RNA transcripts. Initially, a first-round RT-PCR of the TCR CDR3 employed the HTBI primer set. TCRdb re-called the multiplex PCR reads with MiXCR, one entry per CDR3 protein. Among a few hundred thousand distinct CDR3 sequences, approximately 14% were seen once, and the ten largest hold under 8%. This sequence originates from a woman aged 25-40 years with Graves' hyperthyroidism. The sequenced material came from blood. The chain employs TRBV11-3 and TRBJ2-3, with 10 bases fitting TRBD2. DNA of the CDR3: TGTGCCAGCAGATACCGGGTAGCGGGAGGAACCAGGGTAGATACGCAGTATTTT. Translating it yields CASRYRVAGGTRVDTQYF.